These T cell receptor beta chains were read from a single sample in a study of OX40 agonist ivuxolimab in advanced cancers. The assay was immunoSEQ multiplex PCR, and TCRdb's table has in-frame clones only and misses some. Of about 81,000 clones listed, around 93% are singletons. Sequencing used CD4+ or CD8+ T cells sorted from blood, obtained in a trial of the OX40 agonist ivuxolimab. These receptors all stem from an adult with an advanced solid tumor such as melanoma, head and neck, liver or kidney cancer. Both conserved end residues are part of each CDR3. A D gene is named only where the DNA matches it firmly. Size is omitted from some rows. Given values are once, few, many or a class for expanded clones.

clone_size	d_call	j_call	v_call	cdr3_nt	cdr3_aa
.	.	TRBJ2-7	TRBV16	TGTGCCAGCAGCCCCGCCATAGGGGAGCTAAATTACGAGCAGTACTTC	CASSPAIGELNYEQYF
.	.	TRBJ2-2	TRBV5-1	TGCGCCAGCCCGTCCGGCCCGGGCTTTGGGGCCATTAACACCGGGGAGCTGTTTTTT	CASPSGPGFGAINTGELFF
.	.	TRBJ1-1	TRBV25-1	TGTGCCAGCGCCGCCGGTAGGGCGGTGAACACTGAAGCTTTCTTT	CASAAGRAVNTEAFF
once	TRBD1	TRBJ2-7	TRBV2	TGTGCCAGCAGTGAAGCGACAGGGGGACCCTACGAGCAGTACTTC	CASSEATGGPYEQYF
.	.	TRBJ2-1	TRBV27	TGTGCCAGCCAGGGGGGGGCTGAGCAGTTCTTC	CASQGGAEQFF
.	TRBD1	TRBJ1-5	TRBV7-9	TGTGCCAGCAGCTTTGGAGGGGGCGGTAGCAATCAGCCCCAGCATTTT	CASSFGGGGSNQPQHF
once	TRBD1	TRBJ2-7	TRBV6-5	TGTGCCAGCAGAGAACCGGGACAGAGCTCCTACGAGCAGTACTTC	CASREPGQSSYEQYF
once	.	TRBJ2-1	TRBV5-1	TGCGCCAGCAGCTTTGCAGCGAATGAGCAGTTCTTC	CASSFAANEQFF
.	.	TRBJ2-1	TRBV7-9	TGTGCCAGCAGTCCAAGAGGGAACAATGAGCAGTTCTTC	CASSPRGNNEQFF
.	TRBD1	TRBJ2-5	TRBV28	TGTGCCAGCAGTTTGACAGGGGGTCCAGAGACCCAGTACTTC	CASSLTGGPETQYF
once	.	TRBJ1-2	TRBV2	TGTGCCAGCAGTGATATCTGGTTAAATCCCCCCTTC	CASSDIWLNPPF
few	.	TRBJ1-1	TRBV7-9	TGTGCCAGCAGCTTGAGTGAAGCTTTCTTT	CASSLSEAFF
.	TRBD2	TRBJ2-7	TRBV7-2	TGTGCCAGCAGCTCCTTAATGGGGACTAGCGACCCCTACGAGCAGTACTTC	CASSSLMGTSDPYEQYF
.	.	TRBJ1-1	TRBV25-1	TGTGCCAGCAGTTATCCCGGAGCTGAAGCTTTCTTT	CASSYPGAEAFF
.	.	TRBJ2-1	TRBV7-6	TGTGCCAGCAGCCTTACCCAGGGCAGGAATGAGCAGTTCTTC	CASSLTQGRNEQFF
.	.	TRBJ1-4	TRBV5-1	TGCGCCAGCAGCCCAGGGAATGAAAAACTGTTTTTT	CASSPGNEKLFF
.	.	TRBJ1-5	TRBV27	TGTGCCAGCAGTTGGGGGGTAGGGATCCAGCCCCAGCATTTT	CASSWGVGIQPQHF
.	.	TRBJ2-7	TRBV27	TGTGCCAGCAGTTTCCAAAGCTCCTACGAGCAGTACTTC	CASSFQSSYEQYF
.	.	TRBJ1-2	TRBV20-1	TGCAGTGCTAGAGATCATGGCTACACCTTC	CSARDHGYTF
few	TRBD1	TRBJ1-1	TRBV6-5	TGTGCCAGCAGCGTAGGACAGGGAAGATCTTTCTTT	CASSVGQGRSFF
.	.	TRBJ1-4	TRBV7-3	TGTGCCAGCAGCTTAGGAGGCTCCCCGGGGGAAAAACTGTTTTTT	CASSLGGSPGEKLFF
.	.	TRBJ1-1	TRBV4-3	TGCGCCAGCAGCCAAAGGGGGGAAGGGCGGCGGGCTGAAGCTTTCTTT	CASSQRGEGRRAEAFF
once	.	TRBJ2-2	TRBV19	TGTGCCAGTGACGACCAGAGCCGGGGACCCCCGAACACCGGGGAGCTGTTTTTT	CASDDQSRGPPNTGELFF
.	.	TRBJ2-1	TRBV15	TGTGCCACCAGCAGCCGAACAGCGAATGAGCAGTTCTTC	CATSSRTANEQFF
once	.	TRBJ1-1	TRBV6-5	TGTGCCAGCAGCCGGGGGGGCACTGAAGCTTTCTTT	CASSRGGTEAFF
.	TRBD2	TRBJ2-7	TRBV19	TGTGCCAGTAGTCCGGGACTAGGGGTCTACGAGCAGTACTTC	CASSPGLGVYEQYF
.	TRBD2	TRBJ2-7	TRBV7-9	TGTGCCAGCACCCCTCGACGGGGGGAGCTACGAGAGCAGTACTTC	CASTPRRGELREQYF
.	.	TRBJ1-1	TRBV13	TGTGCCAGCCCCAGGGGCACTGAGGCTTTCTTT	CASPRGTEAFF
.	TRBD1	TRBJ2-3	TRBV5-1	TGCGCCAGCAGCTTGGGACAGGGAAGCACAGATACGCAGTATTTT	CASSLGQGSTDTQYF
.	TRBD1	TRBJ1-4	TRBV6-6	TGTGCCAGCAGTGACACAGGGGCTTTGTATGAAAAACTGTTTTTT	CASSDTGALYEKLFF
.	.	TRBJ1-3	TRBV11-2	TGTGCCAGCAGCTTAGTGGCAAACACCATATATTTT	CASSLVANTIYF
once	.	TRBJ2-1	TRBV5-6	TGTGCCAGCAGTCGGGCTGGCTCCTACAATGAGCAGTTCTTC	CASSRAGSYNEQFF
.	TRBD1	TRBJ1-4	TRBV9	TGTGCCAGCAGCGTGTTATTGGGGACAGAAACCTACTTAGAAAAACTGTTTTTT	CASSVLLGTETYLEKLFF
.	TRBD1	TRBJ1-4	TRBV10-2	TGCGCCAGCATCTACTCGCCGGGACAGGGGCCGCCGGGAACTAATGAAAAACTGTTTTTT	CASIYSPGQGPPGTNEKLFF
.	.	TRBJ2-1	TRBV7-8	TGTGCCAGCAGCATGGCCGGGGGCGACGAGCAGTTCTTC	CASSMAGGDEQFF
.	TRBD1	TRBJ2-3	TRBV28	TGTGCCAGCAGTTTGGGGGACAGAAACACAGATACGCAGTATTTT	CASSLGDRNTDTQYF
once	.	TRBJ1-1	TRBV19	TGTGCCAGTAGTTTACAGGTAATGAACACTGAAGCTTTCTTT	CASSLQVMNTEAFF